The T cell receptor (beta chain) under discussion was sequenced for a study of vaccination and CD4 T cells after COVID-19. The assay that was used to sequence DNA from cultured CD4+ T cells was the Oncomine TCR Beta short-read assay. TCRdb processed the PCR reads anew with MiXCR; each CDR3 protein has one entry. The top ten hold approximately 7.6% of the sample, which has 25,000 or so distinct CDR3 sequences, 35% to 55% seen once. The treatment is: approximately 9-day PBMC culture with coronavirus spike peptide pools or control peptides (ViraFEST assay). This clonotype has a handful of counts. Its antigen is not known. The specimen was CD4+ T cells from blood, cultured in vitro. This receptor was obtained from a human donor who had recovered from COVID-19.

In nucleotides, the CDR3 is TGCAGTGCCGTCACCGGACAGGGATTCAATCAGCCCCAGCATTTT. It yields the protein CSAVTGQGFNQPQHF. The genes are TRBV20-1 and TRBJ1-5; 8 nucleotides line up with TRBD1. V was clipped by 6 bases and J by 3 bases; unmatched bases: 10. The CDR3 length is 15 residues. Germline V gene sequence: CDR1 DFQATT, CDR2 SNEGSKA (reference sequence).